A selection of T cell receptor beta chains follows, all from one sample in a study of cytomegalovirus exposure and HLA in healthy donors. Clones were sequenced by immunoSEQ multiplex PCR, and TCRdb holds only the in-frame ones, with some missing. The data hold about 160,000 clones, with roughly three quarters observed a single time. The sample was PBMCs. These TCRs come from a man in his late teens or twenties in good health and CMV-seropositive. The CDR3 runs from the conserved cysteine through the conserved F or W. A D gene is named only where the DNA matches it firmly. Size values are once, few and many counts, or a class for expanded clones, and some rows have none.

v_gene	abundance	j_gene	len	d_gene	CDR3nt	CDR3aa
TRBV9	-	TRBJ2-3	14	-	TGTGCCAGCAGCTCCCTAGGGGTAGCAGATACGCAGTATTTT	CASSSLGVADTQYF
TRBV7-2	-	TRBJ2-7	14	-	TGTGCCAGCACCTTTCAGGGGTCAGCCTACGAGCAGTACTTC	CASTFQGSAYEQYF
TRBV4-2	-	TRBJ2-6	16	-	TGTGCCAGCAGCCACCTCGGGAGCTCTGGGGCCAACGTCCTGACTTTC	CASSHLGSSGANVLTF
TRBV7-3	-	TRBJ2-1	15	-	TGTGCCAGCAGCTTAGTGGGGGGGCCATTCGATGAGCAGTTCTTC	CASSLVGGPFDEQFF
TRBV7-6	few	TRBJ1-1	15	-	TGTGCCAGCAGCCCAAAGGGACATACCAACACTGAAGCTTTCTTT	CASSPKGHTNTEAFF
TRBV19	-	TRBJ1-5	14	TRBD1	TGTGCCAGTATCCCGGGACAGGGTGCTCAGCCCCAGCATTTT	CASIPGQGAQPQHF
TRBV18	-	TRBJ1-1	15	-	TGTGCCAGCTCATCCACTCGGGGAGGGGGATCTGAAGCTTTCTTT	CASSSTRGGGSEAFF
TRBV2	-	TRBJ1-3	16	-	TGTGCCAGCAGTGCCGACATCAAATACTCTGGAAACACCATATATTTT	CASSADIKYSGNTIYF
TRBV25-1	-	TRBJ2-7	17	-	TGTGCCAGCAGTGAGGGAGGGGGGTCACTCCTCCTCTACGAGCAGTACTTC	CASSEGGGSLLLYEQYF
TRBV4-1	-	TRBJ1-2	14	TRBD1	TGCGCCAGCAGAAGACAGGGAGATTTCTATGGCTACACCTTC	CASRRQGDFYGYTF
TRBV29-1	-	TRBJ1-2	13	TRBD1	TGCAGCGTAGGGGGCGCGCGGAGTTATGGCTACACCTTC	CSVGGARSYGYTF
TRBV4-2	-	TRBJ2-5	15	TRBD2	TGTGCCAGCAGCCAAGAACCTAGCGGGAGGGAGACCCAGTACTTC	CASSQEPSGRETQYF
TRBV9	-	TRBJ2-7	14	-	TGTGCCAGCAGCCCGTTCACAAGCTCCTACGAGCAGTACTTC	CASSPFTSSYEQYF
TRBV5-1	once	TRBJ1-1	16	TRBD1	TGCGCCAGCAGCTTGGATCCAGGGGGCGCCTACACTGAAGCTTTCTTT	CASSLDPGGAYTEAFF
TRBV4-1	-	TRBJ1-6	15	-	TGCGCCAGCAGCCAAGCGGGCAGGGTTGAGTCACCCCTCCACTTT	CASSQAGRVESPLHF
TRBV2	-	TRBJ1-2	12	-	TGTGCCAGTACGGGACAACACTATGGCTACACCTTC	CASTGQHYGYTF
TRBV7-9	-	TRBJ2-7	18	TRBD2	TGTGCCAGCAGCGCCGGGCGGGGGGGGACTAGGGGGATGTACGAGCAGTACTTC	CASSAGRGGTRGMYEQYF
TRBV10-2	-	TRBJ2-1	14	-	TGCGCCAGCAGTGAGTCCACAGGGCGGAATGAGCAGTTCTTC	CASSESTGRNEQFF
TRBV6-1	once	TRBJ2-3	15	TRBD2	TGTGCCAGCAGTGAGGAGCGGGAGGTCCCAGATACGCAGTATTTT	CASSEEREVPDTQYF
TRBV11-3	-	TRBJ2-7	17	TRBD1	TGTGCCAGCATCCAAGGACAGGCTGATCTTTTCCGCTACGAGCAGTACTTC	CASIQGQADLFRYEQYF
TRBV12-5	-	TRBJ2-6	17	-	TGTGCTAGTGGTTTGCCTCCTACAGCTCGGAGGGCCAACGTCCTGACTTTC	CASGLPPTARRANVLTF
TRBV7-2	-	TRBJ1-2	14	TRBD1	TGTGCCAGCAGCTACTTGGGGACAGCCTATGGCTACACCTTC	CASSYLGTAYGYTF
TRBV19	-	TRBJ2-2	17	TRBD2	TGTGCCAGTAGTATAGTGGCACTAGCGGTAAACACCGGGGAGCTGTTTTTT	CASSIVALAVNTGELFF
TRBV18	-	TRBJ1-1	14	-	TGTGCCAGCTCACCGGGGGCTGAGGGCACTGAAGCTTTCTTT	CASSPGAEGTEAFF
TRBV6-5	-	TRBJ2-1	16	TRBD2	TGTGCCAGCAGTTACTCCCCCGGGACTAGAAGTTTTGAGCAGTTCTTC	CASSYSPGTRSFEQFF
TRBV10-3	-	TRBJ1-1	11	-	TGTGCCATCCGCAGGGACACTGAAGCTTTCTTT	CAIRRDTEAFF
TRBV7-3	-	TRBJ1-2	14	-	TGTGCCAGCAGCTTGGACAGTTCTAACTATGGCTACACCTTC	CASSLDSSNYGYTF
TRBV13	-	TRBJ2-2	15	-	TGTGCCAGCAGCTTAGGACAGATAGACACCGGGGAGCTGTTTTTT	CASSLGQIDTGELFF
TRBV7-9	few	TRBJ1-3	15	-	TGTTCCAGAGCTCAAATCCCGGGGTCTGGAAACACCATATATTTT	CSRAQIPGSGNTIYF
TRBV6-6	few	TRBJ1-1	14	-	TGTGCCAGCAGTTACCGCGGGACCGTGACTGAAGCTTTCTTT	CASSYRGTVTEAFF
TRBV19	-	TRBJ1-1	15	TRBD1	TGTGCCAGTAGTACCCCGGGACAGGGAGGGACTGAAGCTTTCTTT	CASSTPGQGGTEAFF
TRBV5-1	-	TRBJ1-3	17	-	TGCGCCAGCAGCTTGGCAGGGGCGCGTTACTCTGGAAACACCATATATTTT	CASSLAGARYSGNTIYF
TRBV4-2	-	TRBJ2-5	14	TRBD1	TGTGCCAGCAGCCAGACAGGGACGTGGGAGACCCAGTACTTC	CASSQTGTWETQYF
TRBV10-3	-	TRBJ2-7	15	TRBD2	TGTGCCATCAGTGAGTCCCCGGGAGGGCCCTACGAGCAGTACTTC	CAISESPGGPYEQYF
TRBV5-1	-	TRBJ2-1	13	-	TGCGCCAGCAGCTTGGCTCGTTACAATGAGCAGTTCTTC	CASSLARYNEQFF
TRBV12-5	-	TRBJ2-5	16	TRBD2	TGTGCTAGTGGTTTGGGACTAGCGGGGGGGTTGGAGACCCAGTACTTC	CASGLGLAGGLETQYF
TRBV27	-	TRBJ1-6	14	TRBD1	TGTGCCAGCACCTCAGGGGGTATGGATTCACCCCTCCACTTT	CASTSGGMDSPLHF
TRBV6-4	few	TRBJ2-1	15	-	TGTGCCAGCAGTTATGGGGCCGACCTAGGGGATGAGCAGTTCTTC	CASSYGADLGDEQFF
TRBV6-5	-	TRBJ1-2	13	TRBD1	TGTGCCAGCCGGACAGGGGGGAACTATGGCTACACCTTC	CASRTGGNYGYTF
TRBV5-6	-	TRBJ2-1	15	TRBD2	TGTGCCAGCAGCTTACTAGCGGGAGTACACAATGAGCAGTTCTTC	CASSLLAGVHNEQFF
TRBV19	-	TRBJ2-3	17	TRBD2	TGTGCCAGTAGTATAGCCGGCACTAGCGGGGTCTCAGATACGCAGTATTTT	CASSIAGTSGVSDTQYF
TRBV19	-	TRBJ2-3	19	TRBD2	TGTGCCAGTAGTATCGTTAGTGGACTAGCGGGGGGGCTGACAGATACGCAGTATTTT	CASSIVSGLAGGLTDTQYF
TRBV9	-	TRBJ1-3	15	-	TGTGCCAGCGGGAGAGACACCGACTCTGGAAACACCATATATTTT	CASGRDTDSGNTIYF
TRBV19	-	TRBJ2-7	14	-	TGTGCCAGTAGTATAGGTAGAAGCTCCTACGAGCAGTACTTC	CASSIGRSSYEQYF
TRBV19	-	TRBJ1-1	13	TRBD1	TGTGCCAGTAGTACCACCCCGGACAGGGAAGCTTTCTTT	CASSTTPDREAFF
TRBV11-2	few	TRBJ1-1	14	-	TGTGCCAGCAGCTTGCCGGGCAGGGCCACTGAAGCTTTCTTT	CASSLPGRATEAFF
TRBV5-6	few	TRBJ1-2	12	-	TGTGCCAGCAGCTTCTACAGGGACGGCTACACCTTC	CASSFYRDGYTF
TRBV11-2	-	TRBJ2-7	16	-	TGTGCCAGCAGCCAGAACCTACAGGTTAGCTCCTACGAGCAGTACTTC	CASSQNLQVSSYEQYF
TRBV9	-	TRBJ2-3	19	-	TGTGCCAGCAGCGCTAGGACTAGCAGGGGGGAGAAGGGCGCAGATACGCAGTATTTT	CASSARTSRGEKGADTQYF
TRBV13	-	TRBJ1-1	14	-	TGTGCCAGCAGCCGATTCGAGGAGGGGCCCGAAGCTTTCTTT	CASSRFEEGPEAFF
TRBV7-9	-	TRBJ1-2	14	-	TGTGCCAGCAGCTTAGGGGCAGGAATTTATGGCTACACCTTC	CASSLGAGIYGYTF
TRBV5-1	-	TRBJ2-7	15	-	TGCGCCAGCAGCTGGGGGGACGGATCCCTTTACGAGCAGTACTTC	CASSWGDGSLYEQYF
TRBV6-4	-	TRBJ1-1	13	-	TGTGCCAGCAGTGAGACAACGGATCACCGAGCTTTCTTT	CASSETTDHRAFF